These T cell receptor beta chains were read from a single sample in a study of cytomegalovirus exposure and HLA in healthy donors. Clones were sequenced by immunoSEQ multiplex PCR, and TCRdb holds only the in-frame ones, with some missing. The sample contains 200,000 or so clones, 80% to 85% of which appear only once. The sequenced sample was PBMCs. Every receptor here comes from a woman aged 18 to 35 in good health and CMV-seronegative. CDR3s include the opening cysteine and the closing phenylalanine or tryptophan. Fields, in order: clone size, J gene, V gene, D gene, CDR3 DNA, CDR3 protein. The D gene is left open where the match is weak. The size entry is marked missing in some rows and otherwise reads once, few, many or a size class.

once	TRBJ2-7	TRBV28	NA	TGTGCCAGCGGCGAGGCCCAGTCGGTCTCCTACGAGCAGTACTTC	CASGEAQSVSYEQYF
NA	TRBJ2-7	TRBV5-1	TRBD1	TGCGCCAGCAGCTGGGGGGACAGGCCGTTGCAGTACTTC	CASSWGDRPLQYF
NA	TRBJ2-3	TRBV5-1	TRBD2	TGCGCCAGCAGACCTAATCGACTAGCGGGAGGTTTTCGGGCAGATACGCAGTATTTT	CASRPNRLAGGFRADTQYF
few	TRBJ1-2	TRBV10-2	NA	TGCGCCAGCAGTCGGGGAAGCGATGGCTACACCTTC	CASSRGSDGYTF
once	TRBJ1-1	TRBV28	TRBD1	TGTGCCAGCACAGGGGGCGCTTGGACTGAAGCTTTCTTT	CASTGGAWTEAFF
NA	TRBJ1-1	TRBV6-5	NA	TGTGCCAGCAGTTACGAGGGAAACACTGAAGCTTTCTTT	CASSYEGNTEAFF
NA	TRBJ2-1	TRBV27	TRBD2	TGTGCCAGCAGTTTCCAGCGGGGCAATGAGCAGTTCTTC	CASSFQRGNEQFF
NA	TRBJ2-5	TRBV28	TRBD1	TGTGCCAGCAGTTTTGGGACAGGGACCCAAGAGACCCAGTACTTC	CASSFGTGTQETQYF
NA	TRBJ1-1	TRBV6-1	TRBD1	TGTGCCAGCAGGCTTTGGACAGGGCGGACTGAAGCTTTCTTT	CASRLWTGRTEAFF
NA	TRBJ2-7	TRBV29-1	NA	TGCAGCGTTGAAGGTTTAAGGGGGAACTACGAGCAGTACTTC	CSVEGLRGNYEQYF
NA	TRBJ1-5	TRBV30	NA	TGTGCCTGGAGCCGGACAGATAATCAGCCCCAGCATTTT	CAWSRTDNQPQHF
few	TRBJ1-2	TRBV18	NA	TGTGCCAGCTCCCAGACTACGGAGAAGGGCGGCTACACCTTC	CASSQTTEKGGYTF
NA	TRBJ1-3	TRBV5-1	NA	TGCGCCAGCAGCTTGGTGGGGGGACCACTCAACTCTGGAAACACCATATATTTT	CASSLVGGPLNSGNTIYF
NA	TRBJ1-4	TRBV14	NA	TGTGCCAGCAGCCAGCGTTCGTTCAGGGAGGGCGGTCTTGGTGAAAAACTGTTTTTT	CASSQRSFREGGLGEKLFF
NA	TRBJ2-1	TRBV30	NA	TGTGCCTGGAGTCGGGTTTCCGAGCAGTTCTTC	CAWSRVSEQFF
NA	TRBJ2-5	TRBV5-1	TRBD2	TGCGCCAGCAGCTTGTCTAGCGGGGGGTTCGAGACCCAGTACTTC	CASSLSSGGFETQYF
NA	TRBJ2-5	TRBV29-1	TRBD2	TGCAGCGTTGAAAGAAACCTAGCGGGAGGGCAAGAGACCCAGTACTTC	CSVERNLAGGQETQYF
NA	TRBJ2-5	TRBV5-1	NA	TGCGCCAGCAGCTTGAATTGGCGGGGCTTTAACGTTGAGACCCAGTACTTC	CASSLNWRGFNVETQYF
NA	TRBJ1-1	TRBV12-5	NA	TGTGCTAGTGGCATTTCAGGGGTCGACACTGAAGCTTTCTTT	CASGISGVDTEAFF
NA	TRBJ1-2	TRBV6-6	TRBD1	TGTGCCAGCATCGGGACAGGCACGGGGTTATGCTACACCTTC	CASIGTGTGLCYTF
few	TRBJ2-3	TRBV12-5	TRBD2	TGTGCTAGTGGTCCATTAGCGGGGGTGGATACGCAGTATTTT	CASGPLAGVDTQYF
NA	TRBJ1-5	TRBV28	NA	TGTGCCAGCAGTTTTGCGGAATATAATCAGCCCCAGCATTTT	CASSFAEYNQPQHF
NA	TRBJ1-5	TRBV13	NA	TGTGCCAGCAGCTTGAGAGGCAGGGAGGGGAATCAGCCCCAGCATTTT	CASSLRGREGNQPQHF
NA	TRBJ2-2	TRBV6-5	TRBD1	TGTGCCAGCAGGTTAGGGGGCGACACCGGGGAGCTGTTTTTT	CASRLGGDTGELFF
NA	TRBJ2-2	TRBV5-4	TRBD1	TGTGCCAGCAGCTTTGACAGGGAAGGGGAGCTGTTTTTT	CASSFDREGELFF
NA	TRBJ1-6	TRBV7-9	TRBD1	TGTGCCAGCAGCGGGCGGGACAGTAATTCACCCCTCCACTTT	CASSGRDSNSPLHF
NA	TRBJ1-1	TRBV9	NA	TGTGCCAGCAGCGTAGGGGGACACTTGAACACTGAAGCTTTCTTT	CASSVGGHLNTEAFF
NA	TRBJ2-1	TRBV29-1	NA	TGCAGCGTTGCCCAGGGTTACAATGAGCAGTTCTTC	CSVAQGYNEQFF
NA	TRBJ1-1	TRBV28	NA	TGTGCCAGTTGGACTGGCGCCACTGAAGCTTTCTTT	CASWTGATEAFF
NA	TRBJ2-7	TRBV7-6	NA	TGTGCCAGCAGCGCCGAGGTTCATGGCGAGCAGTACTTC	CASSAEVHGEQYF
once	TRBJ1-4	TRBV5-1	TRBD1	TGCGCCAGCAGCTTGGCCCAGGGGGCAATTGAAAAACTGTTTTTT	CASSLAQGAIEKLFF
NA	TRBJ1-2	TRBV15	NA	TGTGCCACCAGCAGGGATTTGGCAGGGGACTATGGCTACACCTTC	CATSRDLAGDYGYTF
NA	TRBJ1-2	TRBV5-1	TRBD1	TGCGCCAGCAGTACCGGCGGACAGGGGGCGGAGGGGTATGGCTACACCTTC	CASSTGGQGAEGYGYTF
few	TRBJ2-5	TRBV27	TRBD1	TGTGCCAGCAGTCAGACAGGGTTAGGGGGAGAGACCCAGTACTTC	CASSQTGLGGETQYF
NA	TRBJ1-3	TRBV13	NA	TGTGCCAGCAGCTTAGGAACAGCCCGTTCTGGAAACACCATATATTTT	CASSLGTARSGNTIYF
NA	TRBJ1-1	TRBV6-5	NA	TGTGCCAGCAGCGCTAAAGCTTTCTTT	CASSAKAFF
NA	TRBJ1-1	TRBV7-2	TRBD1	TGTGCCAGCAGCGCAAAAGCAGGGGGGATGAACACTGAAGCTTTCTTT	CASSAKAGGMNTEAFF
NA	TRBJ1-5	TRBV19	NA	TGTGCCAGTAATCAGGGTCTCAATCAGCCCCAGCATTTT	CASNQGLNQPQHF
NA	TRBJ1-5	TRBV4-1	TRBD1	TGCGCCAGCAGCCAAGAGAGGGGTTTCCAGGGGGATAGCAATCAGCCCCAGCATTTT	CASSQERGFQGDSNQPQHF
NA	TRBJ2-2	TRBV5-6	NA	TGTGCCAGCAGCTTGGATAGACTAGTAATCACCGGGGAGCTGTTTTTT	CASSLDRLVITGELFF
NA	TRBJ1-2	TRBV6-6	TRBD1	TGTGCCAGCGCGACAGGGAATTACTATGGCTACACCTTC	CASATGNYYGYTF
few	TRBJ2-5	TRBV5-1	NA	TGCGCCAGCAGGCTTGGGCCAGTCCAAGAGACCCAGTACTTC	CASRLGPVQETQYF